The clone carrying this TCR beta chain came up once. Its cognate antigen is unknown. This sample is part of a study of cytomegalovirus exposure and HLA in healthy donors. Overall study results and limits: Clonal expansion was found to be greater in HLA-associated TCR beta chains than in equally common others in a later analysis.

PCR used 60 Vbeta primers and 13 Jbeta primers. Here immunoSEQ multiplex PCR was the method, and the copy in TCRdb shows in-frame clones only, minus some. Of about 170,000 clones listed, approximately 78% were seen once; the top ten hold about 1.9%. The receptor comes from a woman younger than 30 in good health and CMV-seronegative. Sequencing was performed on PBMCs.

In DNA, the CDR3 is TGTGCCAGCAGCACCTATTGGAGGCTTCAAGAGACCCAGTACTTC. Its protein product is CASSTYWRLQETQYF. The chain joins TRBV5-6 to TRBJ2-5; maybe TRBD2 (5 bases). The germline V gene encodes CDR1 SGHDT and CDR2 YYEEEE. This CDR3 comprises 15 residues. V was shortened by 4 bases and J by 2 bases, with 15 bases between the two germline ends.